These 17 T cell receptor beta chains came from one sample sequenced in a study of blood T cell repertoires in COVID-19. TCRdb keeps only in-frame clones here, not all; method: immunoSEQ multiplex PCR. The sample shows more than 250,000 clones, approximately 85% of them seen only once. Sequencing was carried out using peripheral blood. These receptors were collected from a man aged 50 to 60 with active or convalescent COVID-19.

This chain uses TRBV7-2 with TRBJ2-5, with a weak D call TRBD2 (6 bases). The CDR3 is 14 amino acids. V gave up 1 base and J gave up 5 bases, with 11 bases separating them. Germline lookup yields CDR1 SGHTA and CDR2 FQGNSA. This chain's CDR3 is CASSLGGTSETQYF. The CDR3 coding sequence is TGTGCCAGCAGCTTAGGGGGGACTTCCGAGACCCAGTACTTC.

V gene TRBV5-1 combines with J gene TRBJ2-1; 11 bases are a match to TRBD2. Germline V gene sequence: CDR1 SGHRS, CDR2 YFSETQ. The CDR3 contains 15 residues. The junction had 6 bases not matched to a gene; V was cut back by 4 bases and J by 6 bases. CDR3 residues: CASSVTSGSPNEQFF. In DNA form, the CDR3 reads TGCGCCAGCAGCGTTACTAGCGGGAGTCCCAATGAGCAGTTCTTC. Variable domain in full (rest from reference TRBV5-1 and TRBJ2-1): KAGVTQTPRYLIKTRGQQVTLSCSPISGHRSVSWYQQTPGQGLQFLFEYFSETQRNKGNFPGRFSGRQFSNSRSEMNVSTLELGDSALYLCASSVTSGSPNEQFFGPGTRLTVL.

This clone was seen just once. The chain has TRBV7-2 and TRBJ1-1; D gene unclear. Germline CDR1 and CDR2: SGHTA and FQGNSA. The CDR3 runs to 15 residues. V was clipped by 5 bases and J by 1 base, with 14 bases between them. The DNA for the CDR3 is TGTGCCAGCAGCCCAAGACGAGGAGGGAACACTGAAGCTTTCTTT. Protein product: CASSPRRGGNTEAFF.

The chain is built from TRBV5-6 and TRBJ1-1; D is possibly TRBD1 (6 bases). This CDR3 spans 11 amino acids. V was shortened by 0 bases and J by 11 bases, with 8 bases between the two germline ends. Germline loops: CDR1 SGHDT, CDR2 YYEEEE. DNA of the CDR3: TGTGCCAGCAGCTTGGGGACAGCTGCTTTCTTT. This codes for CASSLGTAAFF.

The chain uses TRBV5-1 and TRBJ2-1; 10 positions match TRBD2. V was clipped by 0 bases and J by 1 base; unmatched bases: 1. Germline CDR1 is SGHRS and CDR2 is YFSETQ. CDR3 length equals 16 residues. The CDR3 nucleotides read TGCGCCAGCAGCTTGGATAGCGGGAGGTCCTACAATGAGCAGTTCTTC. It specifies CASSLDSGRSYNEQFF.

The chain couples TRBV18 to TRBJ2-7; TRBD1 matches 9 bases. The J segment lost 5 bases and the V segment lost 6 bases, leaving 11 bases of the junction unmatched. The CDR3 covers 15 residues. Germline V gene sequence: CDR1 KGHSH, CDR2 LQKENI. CDR3 residues: CASSLGQGRLDEQYF. CDR3 sequence (DNA): TGTGCCAGCTCTCTAGGACAGGGGAGGCTTGACGAGCAGTACTTC.

This chain connects TRBV10-3 to TRBJ1-1; 10 bases are a match to TRBD1. This CDR3 has 13 amino acids. V was clipped by 4 bases and J by 4 bases; unmatched bases: 0. Germline CDR1 and CDR2: ENHRY and SYGVKD. The CDR3 DNA reads TGTGCCATCAGTGGGACAGGGGGCACTGAAGCTTTCTTT. It translates to CAISGTGGTEAFF.

The chain joins TRBV7-8 to TRBJ2-7; 8 nucleotides line up with TRBD1. The CDR3 contains 14 residues. CDR1 is SGHVS, CDR2 FQNEAQ, per germline. V lost 5 bases to trimming and J lost 5 bases; unmatched junction nucleotides: 8. The CDR3 region has the DNA TGTGCCAGCAGCACCCAGGGGGCTCGTCACGAGCAGTACTTC. It yields the protein CASSTQGARHEQYF.

The chain couples TRBV5-1 to TRBJ2-5, with D maybe TRBD1 (5 bases). From germline, CDR1 is SGHRS and CDR2 YFSETQ. The germline V and J ends were trimmed by 1 base and 5 bases, with 18 bases remaining between them. The CDR3 loop spans 16 amino acids. In DNA, the CDR3 is TGCGCCAGCAGCTTGAGGGGCCTTGGATCTTACGAGACCCAGTACTTC. This sequence encodes CASSLRGLGSYETQYF.

V and J are TRBV28 and TRBJ2-1; 15 nucleotides agree with TRBD2. The CDR3 totals 16 residues. Germline-derived CDR1 and CDR2 are MDHEN and SYDVKM. V lost 4 bases to trimming and J lost 9 bases; unmatched junction nucleotides: 7. DNA for the CDR3: TGTGCCAGCAGTTCCCCGGGACTAGCGGGAGGTGGTGAGCAGTTCTTC. Translated, it gives CASSSPGLAGGGEQFF. The whole variable domain, filled in from reference TRBV28 and TRBJ2-1, reads DVKVTQSSRYLVKRTGEKVFLECVQDMDHENMFWYRQDPGLGLRLIYFSYDVKMKEKGDIPEGYSVSREKKERFSLILESASTNQTSMYLCASSSPGLAGGGEQFFGPGTRLTVL.

The J gene is TRBJ2-2, the V gene TRBV5-1; 9 nucleotides agree with TRBD2. Germline V gene lookup returns CDR1 SGHRS and CDR2 YFSETQ. The CDR3 is made up of 16 amino acids. With V trimmed by 0 bases and J by 7 bases, 7 bases remained unmatched. Here the CDR3 reads CASSLEAGGPGGELFF. Written as DNA, the CDR3 is TGCGCCAGCAGCTTGGAGGCGGGAGGGCCAGGCGGGGAGCTGTTTTTT.

This sequence joins TRBV18 and TRBJ1-1; D perhaps matches TRBD1 (5 bases). Germline CDR1 reads KGHSH; CDR2 reads LQKENI. V lost 6 bases and J 4 bases, leaving 15 bases between the germline ends. The CDR3 sequence is 14 residues long. The CDR3 protein is CASSPQYGATEAFF. DNA for the CDR3: TGTGCCAGCTCGCCTCAGTATGGGGCCACTGAAGCTTTCTTT. Using reference TRBV18 and TRBJ1-1 for the parts outside the CDR3, the full variable domain is NAGVMQNPRHLVRRRGQEARLRCSPMKGHSHVYWYRQLPEEGLKFMVYLQKENIIDESGMPKERFSAEFPKEGPSILRIQQVVRGDSAAYFCASSPQYGATEAFFGQGTRLTVV.

The V and J genes are TRBV19 and TRBJ1-5; D is unclear. Germline V gene data show CDR1 as LNHDA and CDR2 as SQIVND (reference sequence). Between the trimmed V and J ends, which lost 3 bases and 11 bases, there was a span of 14 bases. CDR3 length: 13 residues. This chain's CDR3 is CASSIGAELSQHF. Here the CDR3 DNA reads TGTGCCAGTAGTATCGGAGCGGAGCTCTCCCAGCATTTT.

CDR3 region: CASTANGGEQYF. In DNA form, the CDR3 reads TGTGCCAGCACCGCGAACGGAGGGGAGCAGTACTTC. The chain links TRBV28 to TRBJ2-7, with D maybe TRBD2 (6 bases). The CDR3 has 12 residues. The V end was cut by 7 bases, the J end by 7 bases, with 14 bases between. Germline lookup yields CDR1 MDHEN and CDR2 SYDVKM.

This clone was detected a few times. The chain recombines TRBV7-9 with TRBJ1-2, with D tentatively TRBD1 (6 bases). Trimming left V 2 bases short and J 2 bases short, with 6 bases between. Germline values: CDR1 SEHNR, CDR2 FQNEAQ (reference sequence). The CDR3 sequence is 13 residues long. Here the CDR3 reads CASSLQGNYGYTF. In DNA, the CDR3 is TGTGCCAGCAGCTTACAGGGGAACTATGGCTACACCTTC.

This clone was recorded only once. The chain employs TRBV7-8 and TRBJ2-3; no clear D. CDR1 and CDR2 from the germline V gene are SGHVS and FQNEAQ. The V end was cut by 1 base, the J end by 2 bases, with 13 bases between. The CDR3 sequence is 16 residues long. CDR3 in DNA: TGTGCCAGCAGCTTAGGGAGTGGGTCCACCACAGATACGCAGTATTTT. This gives the protein CASSLGSGSTTDTQYF.

In DNA form, the CDR3 reads TGTGCCAGCAGCGAGACAACCTTTGGCGGGAGGACAGATACGCAGTATTTT. Encoded protein: CASSETTFGGRTDTQYF. The chain carries TRBV11-2 and TRBJ2-3; 8 bases agree with TRBD2. V was clipped by 5 bases and J by 3 bases; unmatched bases: 13. Germline CDR1 is SGHAT and CDR2 is FQNNGV. The CDR3 is 17 residues long.